This T cell receptor (beta chain) was sequenced during a study of cytomegalovirus exposure and HLA in healthy donors. Across the whole study: Previous work identified 100 million or so unique TCR beta sequences from around 200 million T cells.

The CDR3 is made up of 15 amino acids. J lost 0 bases, V lost 6 bases, and 7 bases had no gene match. Germline CDR1 reads SQVTM; CDR2 reads ANQGSEA. Use of 60 Vbeta and 13 Jbeta primers characterized the PCR. The table came from immunoSEQ multiplex PCR; TCRdb's copy has only in-frame clones and leaves some out. Found here are around 86,000 clones, 6% to 9% of them singletons; the top ten hold approximately 2.4%. Overall study findings and caveats: 16,951 TCR beta sequences were associated with HLA alleles at 0.05 false discovery rate in a later analysis. The investigators catalogued 150 or so TCR beta chains as cytomegalovirus-associated.

Details on this clone: Antigen: not known.

The receptor was derived from a man aged 45-60 years in good health and CMV-seronegative. The chain uses TRBV29-1 and TRBJ1-4, with 7 nucleotides matching TRBD1. Specimen: PBMCs. The CDR3 DNA is TGCAGCGTCCGACAGGGCCTTTCAACTAATGAAAAACTGTTTTTT. Protein sequence: CSVRQGLSTNEKLFF.